The 20 T cell receptor beta chains listed next were all sequenced from one sample in a study of identical twins. TCRdb reanalysed the 5' RACE reads using MiXCR and keeps one entry per CDR3 protein. The sample lists some 710,000 distinct CDR3 sequences, roughly 6.2% occurring once. Sequenced: naive T cells sorted from blood. Receptors originate from a man aged 18 to 29 in good health.

This sequence joins TRBV7-9 and TRBJ2-3; D might be TRBD2 (6 bases). The CDR3 runs to 16 residues. Germline V CDR1 and CDR2: SEHNR, FQNEAQ (reference sequence). Trimming stripped 2 bases from V and 2 bases from J, with 14 bases between. The CDR3 sequence is CASSLRGTGDTDTQYF. The CDR3 coding sequence is TGTGCCAGCAGCTTAAGAGGGACTGGGGACACAGATACGCAGTATTTT. Variable domain in full (rest from reference TRBV7-9 and TRBJ2-3): DTGVSQNPRHKITKRGQNVTFRCDPISEHNRLYWYRQTLGQGPEFLTYFQNEAQLEKSRLLSDRFSAERPKGSFSTLEIQRTEQGDSAMYLCASSLRGTGDTDTQYFGPGTRLTVL.

This clonotype was seen many times. The CDR3 loop is CASSPTGKGEQFF. Here the CDR3 DNA reads TGTGCCAGCAGCCCGACAGGGAAGGGTGAGCAGTTCTTC. V usage is TRBV12-3 or TRBV12-4 and J usage is TRBJ2-1; TRBD1 agrees at 7 bases. The CDR3 extends over 13 amino acids. V was clipped by 6 bases and J by 9 bases; unmatched bases: 8.

The V gene is TRBV5-6, the J gene TRBJ2-7, with D perhaps matching TRBD2 (6 bases). The V gene's germline CDR1 is SGHDT and CDR2 YYEEEE. This CDR3 comprises 14 residues. V was shortened by 2 bases and J by 0 bases, with 9 bases between the two germline ends. The chain's CDR3 is CASSFGGSSYEQYV. CDR3 coding DNA: TGTGCCAGCAGCTTCGGGGGAAGCTCCTACGAGCAGTACGTC.

This clonotype was picked up many times. CDR3 residues: CASSLLAGDAYEQYV. The CDR3 DNA follows: TGTGCCAGCAGCTTACTAGCGGGAGATGCCTACGAGCAGTACGTC. V usage is TRBV7-6 and J usage is TRBJ2-7; 10 bases align to TRBD2. The germline V gene encodes CDR1 SGHVS and CDR2 FNYEAQ. The CDR3 is 15 amino acids. V shed 2 bases, J shed 2 bases, and the junction held 3 bases outside the gene matches.

This clonotype has a handful of counts. V gene TRBV28 combines with J gene TRBJ2-4; a possible D gene is TRBD1 (6 bases). Germline CDR1 and CDR2: MDHEN and SYDVKM. Trimming took off 6 bases at V and 0 bases at J, with 12 bases between the two ends. The CDR3 sequence is 15 residues long. CDR3 sequence: CASSHGRGAKNIQYF. For the CDR3, the DNA is TGTGCCAGCAGCCACGGCAGGGGAGCCAAAAACATTCAGTACTTC.

The rearrangement links TRBV12-3 or TRBV12-4 to TRBJ1-5; possibly TRBD1 for D (6 bases). The CDR3 runs 13 residues. V lost 9 bases and J lost 2, with 11 bases in between. The CDR3 DNA reads as TGTGCCAGTAAGGGGGACGGCAATCAGCCCCAGCATTTT. It translates to CASKGDGNQPQHF.

This clonotype showed up just a few times. The genes are TRBV18 and TRBJ2-7; 7 bases map to TRBD2. The trim removed 3 bases at V and 2 bases at J, leaving 7 bases unmatched. This CDR3 contains 15 residues. Germline assignment: CDR1 KGHSH and CDR2 LQKENI. The CDR3 loop is CASSPSGGGTYEQYV. The CDR3 DNA sequence: TGTGCCAGCTCACCCTCGGGGGGTGGAACCTACGAGCAGTACGTC.

This chain connects TRBV6-1 to TRBJ1-1, with D tentatively TRBD1 (5 bases). This CDR3 comprises 13 residues. Germline CDR1 and CDR2: MNHNS and SASEGT. The V end lost 4 bases, the J end lost 4 bases, and 10 bases lay between the germline ends. The CDR3 here is CASSAQGGTEAFF. DNA of the CDR3: TGTGCCAGCAGTGCCCAGGGCGGCACTGAAGCTTTCTTT.

In DNA form, the CDR3 reads TGCAGCGTTGATGACCCGATGGGGGGGAGGGGAGATACGCAGTATTTT. Its protein is CSVDDPMGGRGDTQYF. The chain recombines TRBV29-1 with TRBJ2-3; 7 positions match TRBD2. Trimming removed 3 bases from V and 5 bases from J; junction bases left unmatched: 14. CDR1 and CDR2 (germline): SQVTM, ANQGSEA. The CDR3 length is 16 residues.

In this sample, this clonotype turned up a few times. V is TRBV20-1 and J is TRBJ1-1; unclear D gene. CDR3 length: 15 amino acids. The V end lost 1 base, the J end lost 1 base, and 13 bases lay between the germline ends. CDR1 DFQATT and CDR2 SNEGSKA come from the germline V gene (reference sequence). In DNA form, the CDR3 reads TGCAGTGCTAGAGCCCCAGGTGGGCAGAACACTGAAGCTTTCTTT. This gives the protein CSARAPGGQNTEAFF.

The table lists this clonotype with many counts. CDR3 residues: CSVESAYQETQYF. The CDR3, as DNA: TGCAGCGTTGAGTCGGCGTACCAAGAGACCCAGTACTTC. The V and J genes are TRBV29-1 and TRBJ2-5, with D uncertain. The CDR3 loop spans 13 amino acids. Per the germline V gene, CDR1 is SQVTM and CDR2 is ANQGSEA. The V end was cut by 3 bases, the J end by 0 bases, with 8 bases between.

This clonotype was found a few times. The V call is TRBV7-2, the J call TRBJ1-6; a weak D match, TRBD1 (5 bases). The CDR3 contains 15 residues. Trimming removed 5 bases from V and 6 bases from J, with 14 bases in between. Germline V CDR1 and CDR2: SGHTA, FQGNSA. The CDR3 protein is CASSVGTASNSPLHF. The CDR3 DNA follows: TGTGCCAGCAGCGTCGGGACGGCTTCTAATTCACCCCTCCACTTT.

This clonotype was seen more than once but under ten times. This rearrangement joins TRBV18 to TRBJ2-5; 9 nucleotides match TRBD2. This CDR3 has 15 amino acids. Germline V lookup: CDR1 KGHSH, CDR2 LQKENI. Losses at the gene ends were 3 bases for V and 5 bases for J; bases not matched to a gene: 7. The CDR3 bases are TGTGCCAGCTCACCTCCGGGACTAGCAGAGGAGACCCAGTACTTC. The encoded protein is CASSPPGLAEETQYF.

This clonotype was seen many times. V is TRBV12-3 or TRBV12-4 and J is TRBJ1-2; 10 nucleotides match TRBD1. The V segment lost 6 bases and the J segment 6 bases; nucleotides outside the gene matches: 10. The CDR3 runs to 15 residues. CDR3 amino acids: CASRLRQGAGDGYTF. The DNA for the CDR3 is TGTGCCAGCAGGCTCAGACAGGGGGCAGGGGATGGCTACACCTTC.

This clonotype has ten or more counts. V usage is TRBV6-2 or TRBV6-3 and J usage is TRBJ2-7; TRBD2 is a possible D gene (5 bases). With 2 bases removed from V and 3 bases from J, the gap between germline ends came to 8 bases. The CDR3 has 13 residues. CDR1 MNHEY and CDR2 SVGEGT come from the germline V gene. The CDR3 region is CASSYGGNYEQYV. CDR3 coding DNA: TGTGCCAGCAGTTACGGAGGAAACTACGAGCAGTACGTC.

This clonotype turned up a few times. The chain recombines TRBV2 with TRBJ2-7; D uncertain. The germline V and J ends were trimmed by 0 bases and 0 bases, with 9 bases remaining between them. The CDR3 totals 15 residues. The V gene's germline CDR1 is SNHLY and CDR2 FYNNEI. The CDR3 is CASSEAEFDSYEQYV. Written as DNA, the CDR3 is TGTGCCAGCAGTGAAGCGGAGTTCGACTCCTACGAGCAGTACGTC.

A few counts support this clonotype. The V gene is TRBV12-3 or TRBV12-4, the J gene TRBJ2-1; weak D call: TRBD1 (6 bases). Trimming left V 6 bases short and J 7 bases short, with 16 bases between. This CDR3 spans 14 amino acids. CDR3 sequence (DNA): TGTGCCAGCAGCCCGGGCAGGGGCCGAAATGAGCAGTTCTTC. Translation: CASSPGRGRNEQFF.

This clonotype occurred many times. V and J are TRBV11-2 and TRBJ2-5, with 9 bases identical to TRBD1. J gave up 8 bases and V 4 bases, and 14 bases lay outside the gene matches. This CDR3 region has 16 residues. Germline CDR1 and CDR2: SGHAT and FQNNGV. The CDR3 coding sequence is TGTGCCAGCAGCTCACCGCCGGGACAGGGCGTACGAACCCAGTACTTC. Residues: CASSSPPGQGVRTQYF.

In its sample, this clonotype was seen a few times. The chain links TRBV7-2 to TRBJ1-1, with D maybe TRBD1 (6 bases). The CDR3 runs to 14 residues. With 5 bases removed from V and 5 bases from J, the gap between germline ends came to 15 bases. Looked up from germline, CDR1 is SGHTA and CDR2 is FQGNSA. The CDR3 reads CASSEGGGGTEAFF. The CDR3 nucleotides read TGTGCCAGCAGCGAGGGAGGGGGTGGGACTGAAGCTTTCTTT.

The chain recombines TRBV20-1 with TRBJ2-7, with 7 bases lining up with TRBD2. The CDR3 spans 11 residues. CDR1 is DFQATT, CDR2 SNEGSKA, per germline (reference sequence). V gave up 5 bases and J gave up 5 bases; unmatched junction bases: 3. This chain's CDR3 is CSARGENEQYF. Here the CDR3 DNA reads TGCAGTGCTCGGGGGGAGAACGAGCAGTACTTC.